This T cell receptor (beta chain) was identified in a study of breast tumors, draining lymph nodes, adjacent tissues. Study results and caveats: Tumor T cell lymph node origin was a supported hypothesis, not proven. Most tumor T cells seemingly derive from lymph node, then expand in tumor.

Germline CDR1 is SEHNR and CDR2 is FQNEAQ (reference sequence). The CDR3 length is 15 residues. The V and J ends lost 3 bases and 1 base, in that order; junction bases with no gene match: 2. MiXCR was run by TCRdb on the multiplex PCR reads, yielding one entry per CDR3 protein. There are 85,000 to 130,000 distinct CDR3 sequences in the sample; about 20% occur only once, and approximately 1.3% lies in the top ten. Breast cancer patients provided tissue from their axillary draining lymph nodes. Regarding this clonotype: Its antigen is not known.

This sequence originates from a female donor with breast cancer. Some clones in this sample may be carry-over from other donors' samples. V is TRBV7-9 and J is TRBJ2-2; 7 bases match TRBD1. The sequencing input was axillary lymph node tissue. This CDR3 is CASSFGTVNTGELFF. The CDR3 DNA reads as TGTGCCAGCAGCTTCGGGACAGTGAACACCGGGGAGCTGTTTTTT.